Following are 29 T cell receptor beta chains from one sample sequenced in a study of blood T cell repertoires in COVID-19. Profiling relied on immunoSEQ multiplex PCR, and the TCRdb table lists in-frame clones only, not all of them. The sample lists about 240,000 clones, 88% occurring once. Sequencing was performed on peripheral blood. Receptor source: a woman in her 30s with acute or convalescent COVID-19.

This chain links TRBV19 with TRBJ1-2; a weak D match, TRBD1 (5 bases). Trimming left V 3 bases short and J 1 base short, with 12 bases between. The CDR3 is 15 residues long. Germline V gives CDR1 LNHDA, CDR2 SQIVND (reference sequence). The CDR3 reads CASSIATVSNYGYTF. CDR3 nucleotide sequence: TGTGCCAGTAGTATTGCGACAGTGAGTAACTATGGCTACACCTTC.

This clone was found once. The chain combines TRBV30 with TRBJ1-2; D possibly corresponds to TRBD1 (6 bases). Per germline, CDR1 GTSNPN and CDR2 SVGIG (reference sequence). The V gene lost 2 bases and the J gene lost 4 bases, with 14 bases spanning the gap. The CDR3 is made up of 14 amino acids. As DNA, the CDR3 is TGTGCCTGGAGTAGTTTAAGGGGGGGCTATGGCTACACCTTC. This encodes CAWSSLRGGYGYTF.

V is TRBV2 and J is TRBJ2-1; D is perhaps TRBD2 (6 bases). The CDR3 sequence is 12 residues long. Trimming cost V 7 bases and J 9 bases, with 13 bases left between them. Looked up from germline, CDR1 is SNHLY and CDR2 is FYNNEI. CDR3 DNA: TGTGCCAGCACCGGAGGGGTGGGTGAGCAGTTCTTC. Its protein is CASTGGVGEQFF.

V and J are TRBV10-3 and TRBJ1-6; weak D call: TRBD1 (5 bases). Germline values: CDR1 ENHRY, CDR2 SYGVKD. Trimming shortened V by 2 bases and J by 9 bases, and 14 bases separated the two germline ends. This CDR3 is 15 amino acids long. The chain's CDR3 is CAISERPGSGSPLHF. The CDR3 DNA reads TGTGCCATCAGTGAGCGACCAGGGTCGGGTTCACCCCTCCACTTT.

The V call is TRBV5-1, the J call TRBJ1-2, with D perhaps matching TRBD1 (5 bases). The length of the CDR3 is 12 residues. Between the trimmed V and J ends, which lost 4 bases and 7 bases, there was a span of 11 bases. From germline, CDR1 is SGHRS and CDR2 YFSETQ. CDR3 loop: CASSPGVGGYTF. CDR3 bases: TGCGCCAGCAGCCCGGGGGTCGGTGGCTACACCTTC.

This chain connects TRBV19 to TRBJ2-1; 13 nucleotides agree with TRBD2. The junction had 10 bases not matched to a gene; V was cut back by 7 bases and J by 10 bases. The length of the CDR3 is 15 residues. Germline V gene sequence: CDR1 LNHDA, CDR2 SQIVND (reference sequence). The CDR3 bases are TGTGCCAGTACCTTAGGACTAGCGGGAGTAAGGGAGCAGTTCTTC. This translates into CASTLGLAGVREQFF. The complete variable domain, with remaining parts taken from reference TRBV19 and TRBJ2-1, reads DGGITQSPKYLFRKEGQNVTLSCEQNLNHDAMYWYRQDPGQGLRLIYYSQIVNDFQKGDIAEGYSVSREKKESFPLTVTSAQKNPTAFYLCASTLGLAGVREQFFGPGTRLTVL.

The J gene is TRBJ2-2, the V gene TRBV7-9, with no clear D. V dropped 1 base and J dropped 3 bases, with 6 bases sitting between them. The germline V gene has CDR1 SEHNR and CDR2 FQNEAQ (reference sequence). This CDR3 spans 14 amino acids. CDR3 residues: CASSLDMYTGELFF. For the CDR3, the DNA is TGTGCCAGCAGCTTAGATATGTACACCGGGGAGCTGTTTTTT.

The genes are TRBV14 and TRBJ2-7; D uncertain. The germline gives CDR1 SGHDN, CDR2 FVKESK. V was clipped by 5 bases and J by 2 bases, with 10 bases between them. The CDR3 sequence is 13 residues long. CDR3 residues: CASSSGGAYEQYF. CDR3 DNA: TGTGCCAGCAGCTCAGGTGGTGCCTACGAGCAGTACTTC.

The rearrangement uses TRBV19 and TRBJ2-1; 7 nucleotides match TRBD1. This CDR3 is 15 amino acids long. CDR1 LNHDA and CDR2 SQIVND come from the germline V gene (reference sequence). V lost 1 base to trimming and J lost 9 bases; unmatched junction nucleotides: 9. The chain's CDR3 is CASSIGDRAVSEQFF. The CDR3 nucleotides are TGTGCCAGTAGTATAGGAGACAGGGCTGTGAGTGAGCAGTTCTTC.

The gene calls are TRBV19 and TRBJ2-2, with 10 nucleotides matching TRBD2. CDR3 length: 19 residues. Germline loops: CDR1 LNHDA, CDR2 SQIVND (reference sequence). Trimming cost V 3 bases and J 5 bases; bases outside gene matches: 15. CDR3 protein: CASSIWPSGSMGSTGELFF. CDR3 DNA: TGTGCCAGTAGTATTTGGCCTAGCGGGAGTATGGGTAGTACCGGGGAGCTGTTTTTT.

The rearrangement links TRBV6-6 to TRBJ2-2; D perhaps matches TRBD2 (5 bases). CDR1 and CDR2 from the germline V gene are MNHNY and SVGAGI (reference sequence). The CDR3 is 15 residues long. Trimming pared 6 bases from V and 1 base from J, leaving 12 bases between. CDR3 coding DNA: TGTGCCAGCAGCCAGAGAGGGATGAACACCGGGGAGCTGTTTTTT. This codes for CASSQRGMNTGELFF.

This clone was recorded only once. The chain is built from TRBV15 and TRBJ2-1; 16 bases are a match to TRBD2. Germline V gives CDR1 LNHNV, CDR2 YYDKDF (reference sequence). V shed 2 bases, J shed 10 bases, and the junction held 2 bases outside the gene matches. CDR3 length: 15 residues. The CDR3 loop reads CATSRRGLAGGEQFF. Here the CDR3 DNA reads TGTGCCACCAGCAGACGGGGACTAGCGGGAGGGGAGCAGTTCTTC.

The chain links TRBV7-9 to TRBJ2-2; 11 nucleotides line up with TRBD1. J gave up 8 bases and V 5 bases, and 22 bases lay outside the gene matches. Per the germline V gene, CDR1 is SEHNR and CDR2 is FQNEAQ (reference sequence). The CDR3 sequence is 20 residues long. CDR3 amino acids: CASSTPTVDRGPIIMGELFF. The CDR3 region has the DNA TGTGCCAGCAGCACCCCGACGGTGGACAGGGGGCCCATCATTATGGGGGAGCTGTTTTTT.

The chain employs TRBV19 and TRBJ1-1; 8 bases map to TRBD1. The CDR3 has 15 amino acids. The V gene's germline CDR1 is LNHDA and CDR2 SQIVND (reference sequence). The J segment lost 1 base and the V segment lost 4 bases, leaving 5 bases of the junction unmatched. For the CDR3, the DNA is TGTGCCAGTAGTACCTTCGGACAGGGGAACACTGAAGCTTTCTTT. Its translation: CASSTFGQGNTEAFF.

This clone was counted between two and nine times. This rearrangement joins TRBV11-3 to TRBJ2-1; possible D gene TRBD1, 8 bases. The CDR3 sequence is 16 residues long. Deletions cut 5 bases from V and 5 bases from J, with 19 bases between. CDR1 is SGHNT and CDR2 is YENEEA in the germline V gene. The CDR3 nucleotides are TGTGCCAGCAGCCCACAGGGGGGGACGGTGAACAATGAGCAGTTCTTC. Translated, it gives CASSPQGGTVNNEQFF.

This clone was counted a single time. J is TRBJ2-1 and V is TRBV5-1, with TRBD2 matching over 8 bases. V lost 0 bases to trimming and J lost 2 bases; unmatched junction nucleotides: 13. Germline assignment: CDR1 SGHRS and CDR2 YFSETQ. The CDR3 totals 19 residues. The CDR3 loop is CASSLGLAGGGVTYNEQFF. Here the CDR3 DNA reads TGCGCCAGCAGCTTGGGTCTAGCGGGCGGCGGGGTTACCTACAATGAGCAGTTCTTC.

The chain joins TRBV11-1 to TRBJ1-1; no firm D call. The CDR3 is made up of 13 amino acids. V shed 2 bases and J shed 5 bases, with 9 bases lying between them. Germline CDR1 reads SGHAT; CDR2 reads FQDESV (reference sequence). The CDR3 region has the DNA TGTGCCAGCAGCTTATCACGGGTGACTGAAGCTTTCTTT. It codes for CASSLSRVTEAFF. The full variable domain, in which reference TRBV11-1 and TRBJ1-1 provide the parts outside the CDR3, is EAEVAQSPRYKITEKSQAVAFWCDPISGHATLYWYRQILGQGPELLVQFQDESVVDDSQLPKDRFSAERLKGVDSTLKIQPAELGDSAMYLCASSLSRVTEAFFGQGTRLTVV.

The chain carries TRBV7-2 and TRBJ2-7; the match to TRBD1 covers 11 bases. This CDR3 is built from 14 residues. CDR1 and CDR2 from the germline V gene are SGHTA and FQGNSA. After removal of 4 bases from V and 6 bases from J, the junction contained 5 bases not matched to a gene. CDR3 in amino acids: CASSSGQGASEQYF. The CDR3 DNA is TGTGCCAGCAGCTCCGGACAGGGGGCGAGCGAGCAGTACTTC.

This clone was found once. V and J are TRBV11-3 and TRBJ2-1, with 10 positions matching TRBD1. The CDR3 has 16 residues. V gave up 0 bases and J gave up 4 bases; unmatched junction bases: 3. From germline, CDR1 is SGHNT and CDR2 YENEEA. The CDR3, as DNA: TGTGCCAGCAGCTTAGATGGGACAGGGGCATACAATGAGCAGTTCTTC. It yields the protein CASSLDGTGAYNEQFF.

The CDR3 bases are TGTGCCAGCAGCTCAGGACTGGGCAATCAGCCCCAGCATTTT. Translation: CASSSGLGNQPQHF. This chain connects TRBV11-2 to TRBJ1-5; D remains ambiguous. CDR3 size: 14 residues. CDR1 SGHAT and CDR2 FQNNGV come from the germline V gene. V shed 4 bases and J shed 2 bases, with 9 bases lying between them.

V is TRBV4-2 and J is TRBJ2-3, with TRBD2 matching over 10 bases. Germline values: CDR1 LGHNA, CDR2 YNFKEQ. This CDR3 is 17 amino acids long. The V gene end was trimmed by 1 base and the J gene end by 3 bases; junction bases not matched to a gene: 7. The CDR3 sequence: CASSQGLAGAGTDTQYF. Written as DNA, the CDR3 is TGTGCCAGCAGCCAAGGGCTAGCGGGAGCTGGTACAGATACGCAGTATTTT.

The chain uses TRBV5-6 and TRBJ2-1; 16 bases fit TRBD2. V dropped 5 bases and J dropped 10; count of bases not matched to a gene: 12. CDR1 is SGHDT, CDR2 YYEEEE, per germline. The CDR3 has 17 amino acids. The CDR3 DNA is TGTGCCAGCAGTTACGCGGGGACTAGCGGGAGGGCCAGAGAGCAGTTCTTC. It is translated as CASSYAGTSGRAREQFF.

The chain links TRBV14 to TRBJ1-1; D might be TRBD1 (6 bases). V lost 0 bases, J lost 3 bases, and 11 bases lay in between. The CDR3 runs 15 residues. Germline loops: CDR1 SGHDN, CDR2 FVKESK. As DNA, the CDR3 is TGTGCCAGCAGCCAAGAATCTGAGGGGGACACTGAAGCTTTCTTT. It codes for CASSQESEGDTEAFF.

The V gene is TRBV10-2, the J gene TRBJ1-5; D gene ambiguous. Deletions cut 4 bases from V and 4 bases from J, with 11 bases between. CDR1 and CDR2 from the germline V gene are WSHSY and SAAADI. The CDR3 is 14 amino acids. The CDR3 DNA reads as TGCGCCAGCAGTGTGGCCGGGATTAATCAGCCCCAGCATTTT. Residues: CASSVAGINQPQHF.

This sequence joins TRBV4-1 and TRBJ2-1; TRBD2 is a possible D gene (6 bases). V lost 5 bases to trimming and J lost 5 bases, with 19 bases between them. CDR3 length equals 16 residues. CDR1 is MGHRA and CDR2 is YSYEKL in the germline V gene. CDR3: CASSIRDSEEHNEQFF. The CDR3 region has the DNA TGCGCCAGCAGCATCCGGGACTCAGAAGAACACAATGAGCAGTTCTTC.

The chain joins TRBV24-1 to TRBJ2-3, with 7 bases lining up with TRBD2. Looked up from germline, CDR1 is KGHDR and CDR2 is SFDVKD. This CDR3 region has 15 residues. V was pared by 2 bases and J by 4 bases, with 5 bases of the junction left unmatched. Here the CDR3 DNA reads TGTGCCACCAGTGATTGGGGTGCGGGGGCAGATACGCAGTATTTT. Translated, it gives CATSDWGAGADTQYF.

The chain couples TRBV24-1 to TRBJ2-1; the match to TRBD1 covers 10 bases. Unmatched junction bases numbered 2, after V lost 3 bases and J lost 1 base. CDR1 is KGHDR and CDR2 is SFDVKD in the germline V gene. The CDR3 runs 16 residues. In DNA form, the CDR3 reads TGTGCCACCAGTGATCCGGGACAGGGGTCCTACAATGAGCAGTTCTTC. Amino acid sequence: CATSDPGQGSYNEQFF.

This clone occurred a few times. This chain joins TRBV2 and TRBJ1-2; D not resolved. V was trimmed by 4 bases and J by 3 bases, leaving 12 bases between them. CDR1 is SNHLY, CDR2 FYNNEI, per germline. The CDR3 has 14 residues. The CDR3 is CASSAGRLYYGYTF. CDR3 DNA: TGTGCCAGCAGTGCCGGGAGGCTATACTATGGCTACACCTTC.

V is TRBV30 and J is TRBJ1-4; possible D gene TRBD1, 6 bases. Germline V gene lookup returns CDR1 GTSNPN and CDR2 SVGIG (reference sequence). V lost 3 bases and J lost 2, with 13 bases in between. This CDR3 is built from 15 residues. The CDR3 loop reads CAWRVRGGTNEKLFF. For the CDR3, the DNA is TGTGCCTGGAGAGTCAGGGGCGGCACTAATGAAAAACTGTTTTTT.